This TCR beta chain emerged from a study of metastatic and nonmetastatic thyroid tumors. The study's findings and limits: It was reported that TCR beta diversity was significantly higher in malignant thyroid tumors than benign nodules, in blood and tumor.

Comments on this clone: Its antigen is still unknown.

TCRdb re-clonotyped the PCR reads through MiXCR. The table lists roughly 22,000 clones, 36% of them singletons. This CDR3 has 15 amino acids. The V segment lost 5 bases and the J segment 0 bases; nucleotides outside the gene matches: 2. Germline CDR1 is SGHAT and CDR2 is FQNNGV. Thyroid surgery had not been preceded by any treatment in any patient. The receptor was isolated from a male donor with papillary thyroid cancer or a benign thyroid nodule (not recorded which). Some clones in this sample may be carry-over from other donors' samples. V gene TRBV11-2 combines with J gene TRBJ1-3; the match to TRBD1 covers 9 bases. Material for sequencing was blood. Written as DNA, the CDR3 is TGTGCCAGCAGCCGGGACAGGGTCTCTGGAAACACCATATATTTT. It yields the protein CASSRDRVSGNTIYF.